This TCR beta chain was captured in a study of blood T cell repertoires in COVID-19. Study at large: In each case, the material was cDNA or gDNA derived from T cells, B-cell-depleted T cells, or PBMCs.

This clone occurred once. This CDR3 spans 16 amino acids. Germline assignment: CDR1 LNHDA and CDR2 SQIVND (reference sequence). V lost 5 bases to trimming and J lost 7 bases, with 21 bases between them. Per the original data handling: Reference gene primers were amplified, and this amplification served to estimate nucleated cell counts. The assay was immunoSEQ multiplex PCR, and TCRdb's table has in-frame clones only and misses some. V and J calls and clone size are as listed in that table; D and trimming were resolved from the DNA. The sample lists around 110,000 clones; about nine tenths were seen once.

This TCR was recovered from a human donor with active COVID-19. The donor label of this sample is uncertain. The V call is TRBV19, the J call TRBJ2-1; tentatively, D is TRBD1 (8 bases). Sequenced input: peripheral blood. CDR3 sequence (DNA): TGTGCCAGTAGTCACCTTACAGGGGGGGTGCGGAATGAGCAGTTCTTC. Its protein is CASSHLTGGVRNEQFF.